This is a list of T cell receptor beta chains from one sample in a study of OX40 agonist ivuxolimab in advanced cancers. Using immunoSEQ multiplex PCR, the repertoire was profiled, and TCRdb retains in-frame clones only, with some absent. The sample includes about 52,000 clones, about nine tenths of them seen just once. The sequences come from CD4+ or CD8+ T cells sorted from blood, collected in a trial of the OX40 agonist ivuxolimab. These receptors were obtained from an adult with an advanced solid tumor such as melanoma, head and neck, liver or kidney cancer. CDR3s include the opening cysteine and the closing phenylalanine or tryptophan. The D gene is left open where the match is weak. Size is omitted from some rows. Given values are once, few, many or a class for expanded clones.

D gene	V gene	clone size	J gene	CDR3 length	CDR3 DNA	CDR3 protein
.	TRBV5-6	.	TRBJ2-3	12	TGTGCCAGCAGCTTTTGGTCAGATACGCAGTATTTT	CASSFWSDTQYF
TRBD1	TRBV30	.	TRBJ1-5	17	TGTGCCTGGAGTTTCGGACAGGGGGCTTCGGGTTCTCAGCCCCAGCATTTT	CAWSFGQGASGSQPQHF
.	TRBV25-1	.	TRBJ2-7	11	TGTGCCAACAGAACAGGTCACGAGCAGTACTTC	CANRTGHEQYF
.	TRBV29-1	.	TRBJ1-2	14	TGCAGCGTTGACAGGCAGGGTGTAGGGTATGGCTACACCTTC	CSVDRQGVGYGYTF
TRBD2	TRBV9	.	TRBJ2-5	15	TGTGCCAGCAGCGTTTTTTCGGGGGGGCCGGAGACCCAGTACTTC	CASSVFSGGPETQYF
.	TRBV5-4	once	TRBJ1-1	14	TGTGCCAGCAGCTTCGGCTCGGCGAACACTGAAGCTTTCTTT	CASSFGSANTEAFF
.	TRBV18	.	TRBJ1-5	13	TGTGCCAGCTCACCTTACTTAGGTCAGCCCCAGCATTTT	CASSPYLGQPQHF
TRBD1	TRBV7-9	.	TRBJ2-3	15	TGTGCCAGCAGCCAAAAGGGGGCAGGGCCAGATACGCAGTATTTT	CASSQKGAGPDTQYF
.	TRBV7-9	.	TRBJ2-7	14	TGTGCCAGCAGCTTAGTACAGTTTCCGTACGAGCAGTACTTC	CASSLVQFPYEQYF
.	TRBV5-6	.	TRBJ1-2	12	TGTGCCAGCAGCTTGGCCCGGGAGGGCTACACCTTC	CASSLAREGYTF
.	TRBV12-5	.	TRBJ2-7	13	TGTGCTAGTGGGTCAGATGGCTCCTACGAGCAGTACTTC	CASGSDGSYEQYF
.	TRBV11-2	.	TRBJ2-3	14	TGTGCCAGCAGCTTAGACCGCCGCACAGATACGCAGTATTTT	CASSLDRRTDTQYF
.	TRBV7-9	.	TRBJ2-7	13	TGTGCCAGCTATGGTGGGGCCTCCCACGAGCAGTACTTC	CASYGGASHEQYF
TRBD2	TRBV4-2	.	TRBJ2-3	14	TGTGCCAGCAGCCCTCTAGCGGGGCCAGATACGCAGTATTTT	CASSPLAGPDTQYF
.	TRBV4-1	.	TRBJ1-4	15	TGCGCCAGCAGCCAAGATGAGGGCGGCAATGAAAAACTGTTTTTT	CASSQDEGGNEKLFF
.	TRBV19	.	TRBJ2-2	14	TGTGCCAGTAGTATGACGTGGGGTGACCGGGAGCTGTTTTTT	CASSMTWGDRELFF
TRBD1	TRBV4-2	.	TRBJ1-6	16	TGTGCCAGCAGCCAGCTAACGGGACAGGGGGATTCACCCCTCCACTTT	CASSQLTGQGDSPLHF
TRBD1	TRBV7-2	.	TRBJ1-1	15	TGTGCCAGCAGCTCCTCAGGGGGCGGCGGCACTGAAGCTTTCTTT	CASSSSGGGGTEAFF
.	TRBV25-1	.	TRBJ1-1	15	TGTGCCAGCAGTGAATGGGGAAGGAGGGACACTGAAGCTTTCTTT	CASSEWGRRDTEAFF
.	TRBV2	.	TRBJ2-7	13	TGTGCCAGCAGGGATACTCTTGGCTACGAGCAGTACTTC	CASRDTLGYEQYF
TRBD2	TRBV5-6	.	TRBJ2-1	15	TGTGCCAGCAGCTCTCAGACTAGCGTAATACATGAGCAGTTCTTC	CASSSQTSVIHEQFF
.	TRBV7-8	.	TRBJ2-2	14	TGTGCCAGCAGCTCAGCCATGGGAACCGGGGAGCTGTTTTTT	CASSSAMGTGELFF
TRBD1	TRBV4-1	few	TRBJ1-2	14	TGCGCCAGCAGCCAAGCTACGGACAGGGGGCGAGGCACCTTC	CASSQATDRGRGTF
.	TRBV27	.	TRBJ2-7	13	TGTGCCAGCCGAGTGGCAGGGGCATACGAGCAGTACTTC	CASRVAGAYEQYF
.	TRBV7-9	.	TRBJ2-7	13	TGTGCCACCGAGCGGACAACCTCCTACGAGCAGTACTTC	CATERTTSYEQYF
.	TRBV4-1	few	TRBJ1-2	14	TGCGCCAGCCAAAGAAGCGGGACAAGAGGCGGCTACACCTTC	CASQRSGTRGGYTF
.	TRBV25-1	.	TRBJ2-7	14	TGTGCCAGCAGTCCTAAGGGGCCAGCCATCGAGCAGTACTTC	CASSPKGPAIEQYF
TRBD1	TRBV2	few	TRBJ1-5	18	TGTGCCAGCAGTGAGGGTGGGGTATTACAGGGGAGAAGACAGCCCCAGCATTTT	CASSEGGVLQGRRQPQHF
.	TRBV4-1	.	TRBJ1-1	16	TGCGCCAGCAGCCAAGAACCAGGCCCATCGAACACTGAAGCTTTCTTT	CASSQEPGPSNTEAFF
.	TRBV4-3	.	TRBJ2-7	16	TGCGCCAGCAGCCAAGATCATCCAGGGACGCCTGACGAGCAGTACTTC	CASSQDHPGTPDEQYF
TRBD1	TRBV27	.	TRBJ2-7	14	TGTGCCAGCAGTTACATGACACAGGGGGCCCCGCAGTACTTC	CASSYMTQGAPQYF
TRBD1	TRBV27	.	TRBJ2-1	16	TGTGCCAGCAGGATCACCGGGACAGGAGTTCTAAATGAGCAGTTCTTC	CASRITGTGVLNEQFF
.	TRBV7-9	.	TRBJ2-5	13	TGTGCCAGCAGGCAAGGGGGGAAAGAGACCCAGTACTTC	CASRQGGKETQYF
.	TRBV9	.	TRBJ1-1	14	TGTGCCAGCAGCGTAGCTACGGGGGATCTCCGAGCTTTCTTT	CASSVATGDLRAFF
.	TRBV7-6	.	TRBJ2-3	16	TGTGCCAGCAGCCCGAACTTACAGGGAAACACAGATACGCAGTATTTT	CASSPNLQGNTDTQYF
.	TRBV4-1	few	TRBJ1-6	11	TGCGCCAGCAGCCAAGAGAATCAGCACCACTTT	CASSQENQHHF
.	TRBV13	.	TRBJ2-3	14	TGTGCCAGCAGCTTAGAGGTACGGACAGATACGCAGTATTTT	CASSLEVRTDTQYF
.	TRBV18	.	TRBJ2-5	16	TGTGCCAGCTCACCATCGTTCGGGAAGGTCCAAGAGACCCAGTACTTC	CASSPSFGKVQETQYF
.	TRBV30	many	TRBJ1-1	12	TGTGCCATAAGTGGGGTGAACACTGAAGCTTTCTTT	CAISGVNTEAFF
.	TRBV11-2	once	TRBJ1-2	16	TGTGCCAGCAGCTTAGGGCACTTTACTGAAGCTTATGGCTACACCTTC	CASSLGHFTEAYGYTF
.	TRBV19	.	TRBJ1-2	13	TGTGCCAGTAGCGAAGGTTGGAACTATGGCTACACCTTC	CASSEGWNYGYTF
.	TRBV21-1	few	TRBJ2-2	14	TGTGCCAGCAGTGCGGGGGCTCGAACCGGGGAGCTGTTTTTT	CASSAGARTGELFF
.	TRBV28	.	TRBJ1-1	16	TGTGCCAGCAGTTCTCATCTCAGGGGCATGGACACTGAAGCTTTCTTT	CASSSHLRGMDTEAFF
TRBD1	TRBV5-1	.	TRBJ2-2	15	TGCGCCAGCAGCTTGGGACAGGGGCTCGCCGGGGAGCTGTTTTTT	CASSLGQGLAGELFF
.	TRBV19	.	TRBJ1-2	14	TGTGCCAGTAGTATGGGGGATGTAGGCTATGGCTACACCTTC	CASSMGDVGYGYTF
.	TRBV19	.	TRBJ2-7	15	TGTGCCAGTAGTATAGACCCAGGGGCAACCTACGAGCAGTACTTC	CASSIDPGATYEQYF
.	TRBV6-1	.	TRBJ1-2	12	TGTGCCAGCAGTCCCTCGGGCTATGGCTACACCTTC	CASSPSGYGYTF
.	TRBV2	.	TRBJ1-1	16	TGTGCCAGCAGTTTAGGAACGGGACCGCAGAACACTGAAGCTTTCTTT	CASSLGTGPQNTEAFF
.	TRBV13	.	TRBJ1-2	14	TGTGCCAGCAGCTTAGCCTCAGACTACTATGGCTACACCTTC	CASSLASDYYGYTF
.	TRBV9	once	TRBJ1-2	14	TGTGCCAGCAGCGTAGGGGGGGACACTTATGGCTACACCTTC	CASSVGGDTYGYTF
TRBD2	TRBV10-2	once	TRBJ2-2	16	TGCGCCAGCTCCTCGGGCGGGGAGGGATTGACCGGGGAGCTGTTTTTT	CASSSGGEGLTGELFF
.	TRBV9	few	TRBJ1-2	16	TGTGCCAGCAGCCCAAGACGCGGGGGGGGCGACTATGGCTACACCTTC	CASSPRRGGGDYGYTF
.	TRBV9	once	TRBJ2-5	15	TGTGCCAGCAGCGTAGGTACAGTTCCGGGGGAGACCCAGTACTTC	CASSVGTVPGETQYF
TRBD1	TRBV29-1	.	TRBJ2-7	15	TGCAGCGTTGAAGAAGACGGGACAGGGTCGTACGAGCAGTACTTC	CSVEEDGTGSYEQYF
.	TRBV6-5	.	TRBJ2-1	13	TGTGCCAGCAGTCCCCAAGGAGGCAATGAGCAGTTCTTC	CASSPQGGNEQFF